This entry concerns a single T cell receptor beta chain. The antigen is undetermined. The PCR was carried out with 60 Vbeta primers and 13 Jbeta primers. TCRdb's table, derived via immunoSEQ multiplex PCR, lists solely in-frame clones and lacks some. This table holds approximately 110,000 clones, 65% to 80% found once. The germline V gene encodes CDR1 SGHTA and CDR2 FQGTGA. The J segment lost 4 bases and the V segment lost 5 bases, leaving 6 bases of the junction unmatched. This CDR3 comprises 15 residues. The data were obtained in a study of cytomegalovirus exposure and HLA in healthy donors. Whole-study results and caveats: Later genetic work tied a missense DCLRE1C variant to beta-chain V and J trimming.

This clonotype was obtained from a woman in her sixties or seventies in good health and CMV-seropositive. Sequenced: PBMCs. This chain links TRBV7-3 with TRBJ2-1; 9 bases fit TRBD2. The chain's CDR3 is CASSQGLAIYNEQFF. For the CDR3, the DNA is TGTGCCAGCAGCCAAGGACTAGCGATTTACAATGAGCAGTTCTTC.